This T cell receptor beta chain was captured in a study of blood T cell repertoires in COVID-19. Whole-study context: The cDNA or gDNA used as material had been derived from T cells, B-cell-depleted T cells, or PBMCs.

Seattle researchers signed up patients amid active infection and tracked them longitudinally. Trimming took 0 bases from V and 5 from J, leaving 13 bases between them. The CDR3 loop spans 15 amino acids. Germline assignment: CDR1 SGHVS and CDR2 FQNEAQ. Study processing details: How many nucleated cells were present was estimated from reference gene primer amplification. Here immunoSEQ multiplex PCR was the method, and the copy in TCRdb shows in-frame clones only, minus some. V, J and clone size are taken as reported in that table, and D and trimming were inferred from the DNA itself. Altogether about 150,000 clones are present, roughly 83% being singletons, with the ten largest covering 9.5% to 13%.

The sequence came from a woman in her fifties or sixties with COVID-19, enrolled during active disease. Sequenced material: peripheral blood. The chain has TRBV7-8 and TRBJ1-2; tentatively, D is TRBD1 (6 bases). The CDR3 loop is CASSLAQGPLYGYTF. The DNA for the CDR3 is TGTGCCAGCAGCTTAGCCCAGGGGCCGCTTTATGGCTACACCTTC.